This T cell receptor beta chain came from a study of OX40 agonist ivuxolimab in advanced cancers. Notes on the study in general: Clonal expansion among partial responders at 0.1-3.0 mg/kg ranked near the lowest.

With 4 bases removed from V and 1 base from J, the gap between germline ends came to 11 bases. The CDR3 length is 15 residues. Germline CDR1 reads MNHEY; CDR2 reads SVGAGI. In this sample, this clone turned up once. Its target is not known. The assay was immunoSEQ multiplex PCR, and TCRdb's table has in-frame clones only and misses some. Of 25,000 to 35,000 clones in the sample, about 77% were seen once. The chain couples TRBV6-5 to TRBJ1-5, with D possibly matching TRBD1 (5 bases). The TCR was taken from an adult with an advanced solid tumor such as melanoma, head and neck, liver or kidney cancer. The starting material was CD4+ or CD8+ T cells sorted from blood, obtained in a trial of the OX40 agonist ivuxolimab. The CDR3 sequence: CASSSVGGSNQPQHF. In DNA, the CDR3 is TGTGCCAGCAGTTCCGTGGGGGGGAGCAATCAGCCCCAGCATTTT.